This TCR beta chain was documented in a study of OX40 agonist ivuxolimab in advanced cancers. Study-wide context: Enrolled patients in dose escalation had cancers that were hepatocellular carcinoma, melanoma, renal cell or head and neck cancer. Mean age 60 years, range about 20 to 79; 82.7% male. Overall study findings and caveats: Clonal expansion by week 6 occurred in CD4+ and CD8+ blood T cells (at 0.1 to 3.0 mg/kg).

The CDR3 extends over 13 amino acids. Trimming took off 2 bases at V and 3 bases at J, with 7 bases between the two ends. Per germline, CDR1 MNHEY and CDR2 SVGAGI. Blood was sampled at baseline, cycle 4 day 1, and cycle 7 day 1. This table comes from immunoSEQ multiplex PCR, and its TCRdb copy is limited to in-frame clones, with some not included. The data contain approximately 20,000 clones, approximately 90% of them singletons. Note on this clone: Its cognate antigen is unknown.

Sequencing used CD4+ or CD8+ T cells sorted from blood, obtained in a trial of the OX40 agonist ivuxolimab. This clonotype was sampled from an adult with an advanced solid tumor such as melanoma, head and neck, liver or kidney cancer. The chain is built from TRBV6-5 and TRBJ1-1; D is ambiguous. CDR3 nucleotides: TGTGCCAGCAGTTACGGCCGAGACACTGAAGCTTTCTTT. This codes for CASSYGRDTEAFF.